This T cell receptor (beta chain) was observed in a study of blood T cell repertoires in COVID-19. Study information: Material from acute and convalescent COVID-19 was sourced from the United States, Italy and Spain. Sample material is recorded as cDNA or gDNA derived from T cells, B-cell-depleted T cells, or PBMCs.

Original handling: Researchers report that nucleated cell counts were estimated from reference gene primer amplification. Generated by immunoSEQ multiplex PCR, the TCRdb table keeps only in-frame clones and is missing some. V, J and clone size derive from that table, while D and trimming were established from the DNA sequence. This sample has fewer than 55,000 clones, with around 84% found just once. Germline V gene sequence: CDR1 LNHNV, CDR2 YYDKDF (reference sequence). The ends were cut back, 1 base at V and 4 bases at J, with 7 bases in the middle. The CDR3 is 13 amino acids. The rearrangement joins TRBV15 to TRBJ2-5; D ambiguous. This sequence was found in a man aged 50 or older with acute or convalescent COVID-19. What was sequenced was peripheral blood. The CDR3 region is CATSRGGSETQYF. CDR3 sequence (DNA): TGTGCCACCAGCAGAGGTGGCTCAGAGACCCAGTACTTC.